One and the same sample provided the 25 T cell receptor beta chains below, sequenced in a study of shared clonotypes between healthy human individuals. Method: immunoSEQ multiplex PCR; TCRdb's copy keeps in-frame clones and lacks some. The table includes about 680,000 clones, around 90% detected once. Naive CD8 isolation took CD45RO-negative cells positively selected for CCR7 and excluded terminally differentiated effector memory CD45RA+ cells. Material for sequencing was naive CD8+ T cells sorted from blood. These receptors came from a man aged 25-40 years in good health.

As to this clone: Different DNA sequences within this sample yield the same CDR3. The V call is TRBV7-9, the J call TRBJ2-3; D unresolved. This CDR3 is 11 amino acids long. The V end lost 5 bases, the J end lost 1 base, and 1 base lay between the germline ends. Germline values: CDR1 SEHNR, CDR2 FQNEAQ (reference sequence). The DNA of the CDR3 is TGTGCCAGCAGCCGCACAGATACGCAGTATTTT. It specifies CASSRTDTQYF.

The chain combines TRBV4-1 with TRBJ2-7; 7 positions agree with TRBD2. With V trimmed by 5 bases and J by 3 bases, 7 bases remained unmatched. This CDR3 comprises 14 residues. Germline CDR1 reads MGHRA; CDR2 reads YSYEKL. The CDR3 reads CASSLAAGNYEQYF. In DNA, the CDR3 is TGCGCCAGCAGCTTAGCAGCGGGAAACTACGAGCAGTACTTC.

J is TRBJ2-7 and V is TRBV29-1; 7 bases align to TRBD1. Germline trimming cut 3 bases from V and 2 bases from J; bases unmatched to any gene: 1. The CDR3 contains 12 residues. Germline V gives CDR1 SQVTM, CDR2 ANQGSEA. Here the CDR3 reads CSVETGPYEQYF. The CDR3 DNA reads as TGCAGCGTTGAGACAGGGCCCTACGAGCAGTACTTC.

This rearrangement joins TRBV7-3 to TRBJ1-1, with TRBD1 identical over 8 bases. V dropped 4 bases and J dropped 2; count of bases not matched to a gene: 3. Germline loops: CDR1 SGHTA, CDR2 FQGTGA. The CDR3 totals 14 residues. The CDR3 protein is CASSSGQGNTEAFF. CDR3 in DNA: TGTGCCAGCAGCTCCGGACAGGGAAACACTGAAGCTTTCTTT.

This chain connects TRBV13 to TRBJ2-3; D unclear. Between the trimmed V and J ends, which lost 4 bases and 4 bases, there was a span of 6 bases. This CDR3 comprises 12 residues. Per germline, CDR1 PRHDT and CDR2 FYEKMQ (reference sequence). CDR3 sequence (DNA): TGTGCCAGCAGCTCCGGATCAGATACGCAGTATTTT. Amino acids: CASSSGSDTQYF.

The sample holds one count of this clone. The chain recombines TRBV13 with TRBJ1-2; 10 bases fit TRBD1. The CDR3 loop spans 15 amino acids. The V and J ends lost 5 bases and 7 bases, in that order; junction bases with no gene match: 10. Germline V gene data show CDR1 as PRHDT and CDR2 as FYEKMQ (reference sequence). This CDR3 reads CASSPTGTGAGGYTF. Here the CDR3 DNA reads TGTGCCAGCAGCCCAACCGGGACAGGGGCAGGTGGCTACACCTTC.

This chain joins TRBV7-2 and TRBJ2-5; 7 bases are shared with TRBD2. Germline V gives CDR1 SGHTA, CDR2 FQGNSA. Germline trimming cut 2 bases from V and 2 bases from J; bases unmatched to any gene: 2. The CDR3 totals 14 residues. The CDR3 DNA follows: TGTGCCAGCAGCTTATGGGGGGGACAAGAGACCCAGTACTTC. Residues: CASSLWGGQETQYF.

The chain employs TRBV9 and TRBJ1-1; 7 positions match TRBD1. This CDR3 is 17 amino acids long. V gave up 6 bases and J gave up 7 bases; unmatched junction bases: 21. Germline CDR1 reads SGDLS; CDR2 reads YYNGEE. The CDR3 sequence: CASTREGQMKGRNEAFF. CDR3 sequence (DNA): TGTGCCAGCACCCGTGAGGGACAGATGAAGGGGAGGAATGAAGCTTTCTTT.

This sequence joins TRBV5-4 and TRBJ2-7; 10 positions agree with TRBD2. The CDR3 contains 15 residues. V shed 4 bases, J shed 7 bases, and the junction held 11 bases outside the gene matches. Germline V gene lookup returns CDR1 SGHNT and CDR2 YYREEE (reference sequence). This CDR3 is CASSRTSGDLGEQYF. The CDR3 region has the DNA TGTGCCAGCAGCAGGACTAGCGGTGATCTGGGGGAGCAGTACTTC.

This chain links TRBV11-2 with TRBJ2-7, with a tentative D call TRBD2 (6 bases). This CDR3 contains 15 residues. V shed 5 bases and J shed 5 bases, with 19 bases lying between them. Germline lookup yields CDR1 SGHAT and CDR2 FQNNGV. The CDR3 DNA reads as TGTGCCAGCAGCACTCCTTCGGGACTGTCGGACGAGCAGTACTTC. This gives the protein CASSTPSGLSDEQYF.

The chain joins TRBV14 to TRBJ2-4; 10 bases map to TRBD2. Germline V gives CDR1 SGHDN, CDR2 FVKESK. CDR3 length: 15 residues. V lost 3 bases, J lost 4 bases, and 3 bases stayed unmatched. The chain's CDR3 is CASSHRTSGKNIQYF. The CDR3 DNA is TGTGCCAGCAGCCATCGGACTAGCGGAAAAAACATTCAGTACTTC.

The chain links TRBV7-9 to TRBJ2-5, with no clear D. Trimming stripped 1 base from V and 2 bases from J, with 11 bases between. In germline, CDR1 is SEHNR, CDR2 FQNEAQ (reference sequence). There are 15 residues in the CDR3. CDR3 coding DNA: TGTGCCAGCAGCTTAGGCGAACAGTCACAAGAGACCCAGTACTTC. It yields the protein CASSLGEQSQETQYF.

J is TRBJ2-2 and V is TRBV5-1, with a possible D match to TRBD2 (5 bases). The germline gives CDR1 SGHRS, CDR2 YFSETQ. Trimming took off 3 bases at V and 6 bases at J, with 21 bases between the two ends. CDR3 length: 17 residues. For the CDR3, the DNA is TGCGCCAGCAGCTCCTGGAGGCTAGAGGCCGACGCCGGGGAGCTGTTTTTT. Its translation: CASSSWRLEADAGELFF.

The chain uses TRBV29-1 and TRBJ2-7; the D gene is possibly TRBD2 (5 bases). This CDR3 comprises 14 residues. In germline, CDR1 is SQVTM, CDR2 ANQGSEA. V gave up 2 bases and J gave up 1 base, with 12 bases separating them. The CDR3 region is CSVEHTGDSYEQYF. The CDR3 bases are TGCAGCGTTGAACACACCGGGGATTCCTACGAGCAGTACTTC.

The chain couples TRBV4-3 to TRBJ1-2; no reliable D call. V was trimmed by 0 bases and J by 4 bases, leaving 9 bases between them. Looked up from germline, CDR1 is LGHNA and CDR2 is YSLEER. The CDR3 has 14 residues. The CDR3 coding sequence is TGCGCCAGCAGCCAAGATAGGAACCCCTATGGCTACACCTTC. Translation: CASSQDRNPYGYTF.

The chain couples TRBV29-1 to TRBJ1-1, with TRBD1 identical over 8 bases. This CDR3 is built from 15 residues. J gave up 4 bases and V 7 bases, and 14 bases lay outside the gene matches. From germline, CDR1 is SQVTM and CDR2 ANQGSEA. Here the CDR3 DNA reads TGCAGCGGTACGTCGAGACAGGGGAGGGGCACTGAAGCTTTCTTT. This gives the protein CSGTSRQGRGTEAFF.

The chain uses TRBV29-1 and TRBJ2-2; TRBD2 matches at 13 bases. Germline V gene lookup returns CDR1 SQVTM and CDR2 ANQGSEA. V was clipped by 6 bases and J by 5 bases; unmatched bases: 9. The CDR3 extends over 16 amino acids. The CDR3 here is CSVRTSGSLGTGELFF. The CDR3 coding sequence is TGCAGCGTACGGACTAGCGGGAGTTTGGGTACCGGGGAGCTGTTTTTT.

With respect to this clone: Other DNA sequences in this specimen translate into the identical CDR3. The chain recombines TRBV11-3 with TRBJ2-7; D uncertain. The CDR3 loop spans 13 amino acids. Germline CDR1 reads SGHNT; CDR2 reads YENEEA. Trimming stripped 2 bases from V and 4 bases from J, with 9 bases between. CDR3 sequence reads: CASSLSLGYEQYF. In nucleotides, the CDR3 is TGTGCCAGCAGCTTATCTCTCGGGTACGAGCAGTACTTC.

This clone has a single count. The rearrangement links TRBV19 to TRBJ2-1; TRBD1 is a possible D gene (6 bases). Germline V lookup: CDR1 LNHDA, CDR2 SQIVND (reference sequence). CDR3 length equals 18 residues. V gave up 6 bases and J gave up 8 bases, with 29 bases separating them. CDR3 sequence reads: CASSRTGKTQARPDEQFF. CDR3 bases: TGTGCCAGTAGCCGCACAGGGAAGACCCAAGCTAGGCCCGATGAGCAGTTCTTC.

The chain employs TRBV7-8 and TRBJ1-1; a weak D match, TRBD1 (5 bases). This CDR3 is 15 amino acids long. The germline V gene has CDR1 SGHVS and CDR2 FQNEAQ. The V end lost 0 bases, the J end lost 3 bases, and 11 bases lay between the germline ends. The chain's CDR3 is CASSLAVGGDTEAFF. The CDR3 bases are TGTGCCAGCAGCTTAGCGGTTGGGGGGGACACTGAAGCTTTCTTT.

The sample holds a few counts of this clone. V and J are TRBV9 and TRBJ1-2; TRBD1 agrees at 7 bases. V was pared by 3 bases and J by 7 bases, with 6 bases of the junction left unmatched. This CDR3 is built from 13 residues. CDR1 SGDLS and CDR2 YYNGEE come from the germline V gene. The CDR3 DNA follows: TGTGCCAGCAGCGCACACCGACAGGGTGGCTACACCTTC. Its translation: CASSAHRQGGYTF.

The CDR3 region has the DNA TGTGCCAGCAGATTAAGGCAGCCCTATGGCTACACCTTC. Its protein product is CASRLRQPYGYTF. The chain employs TRBV28 and TRBJ1-2; D not resolved. Germline V CDR1 and CDR2: MDHEN, SYDVKM. With 6 bases removed from V and 4 bases from J, the gap between germline ends came to 12 bases. The CDR3 extends over 13 amino acids.

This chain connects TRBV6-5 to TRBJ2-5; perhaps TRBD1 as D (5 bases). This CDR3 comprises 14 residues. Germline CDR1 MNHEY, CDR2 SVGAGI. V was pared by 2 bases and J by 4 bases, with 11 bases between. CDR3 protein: CASSYTTVSETQYF. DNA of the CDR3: TGTGCCAGCAGTTACACGACAGTTTCAGAGACCCAGTACTTC.

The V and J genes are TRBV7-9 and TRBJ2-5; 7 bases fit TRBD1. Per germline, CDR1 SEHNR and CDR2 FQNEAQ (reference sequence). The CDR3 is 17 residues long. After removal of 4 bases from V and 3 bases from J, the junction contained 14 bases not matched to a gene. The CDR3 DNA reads TGTGCCAGCAGCTGGGTGCTGAGGGGGCTCGTGGAAGAGACCCAGTACTTC. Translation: CASSWVLRGLVEETQYF.

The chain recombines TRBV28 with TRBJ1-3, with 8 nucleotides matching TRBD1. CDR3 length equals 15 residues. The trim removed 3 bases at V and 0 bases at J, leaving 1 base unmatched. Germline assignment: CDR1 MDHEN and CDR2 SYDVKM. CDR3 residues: CASSFRGRSGNTIYF. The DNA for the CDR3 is TGTGCCAGCAGTTTCAGGGGGCGCTCTGGAAACACCATATATTTT.